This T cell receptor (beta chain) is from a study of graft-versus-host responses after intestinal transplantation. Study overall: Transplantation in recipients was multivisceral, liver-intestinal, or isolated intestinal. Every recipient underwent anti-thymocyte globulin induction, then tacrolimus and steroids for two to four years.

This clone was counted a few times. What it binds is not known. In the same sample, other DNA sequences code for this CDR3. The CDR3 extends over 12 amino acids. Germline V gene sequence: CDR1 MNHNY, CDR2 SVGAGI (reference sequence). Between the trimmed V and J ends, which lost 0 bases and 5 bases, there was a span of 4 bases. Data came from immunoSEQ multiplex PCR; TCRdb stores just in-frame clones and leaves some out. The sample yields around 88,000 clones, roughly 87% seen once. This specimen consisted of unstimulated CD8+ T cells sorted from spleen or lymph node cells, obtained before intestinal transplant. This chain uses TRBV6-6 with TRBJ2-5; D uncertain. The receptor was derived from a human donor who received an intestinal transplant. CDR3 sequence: CASSYSGETQYF. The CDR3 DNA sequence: TGTGCCAGCAGTTACTCGGGGGAGACCCAGTACTTC.